A selection of T cell receptor beta chains follows, all from one sample in a study of T cells in Graves' hyperthyroidism and ophthalmopathy. TCRdb analysed the multiplex PCR reads with MiXCR anew, one entry per CDR3 protein. The sample records 300,000 to 450,000 distinct CDR3 sequences, around 14% being singletons. Sequenced input: blood. The receptors originated from a woman aged 18-29 years with Graves' hyperthyroidism. The CDR3 runs from the conserved cysteine through the conserved F or W. The order of the fields is D gene, CDR3 length, V gene, CDR3 protein. D genes are given only for firm matches.

-,14,TRBV19,CASSDITGMNEQFF
TRBD1,12,TRBV6-4,CASRQGGSEAFF
-,14,TRBV10-3,CAITPNRVSGELFF
-,16,TRBV5-1,CASSSNLAGMERGYTF
TRBD2,16,TRBV13,CASSSYLAGAGETQYF
-,15,TRBV7-9,CASSLKGTSRHEQFF
TRBD1,14,TRBV6-1,CASRTTGGNQPQHF
-,15,TRBV20-1,CSASDKGGSSYEQYF
-,12,TRBV2,CASSEPNTEAFF
-,14,TRBV12-3/TRBV12-4,CASSWDFTYNEQFF
-,15,TRBV9,CASSRWDLSTDTQYF
-,15,TRBV12-3/TRBV12-4,CASSLGAPGTGELFF
-,10,TRBV27,CASSPAKQFF
TRBD2,14,TRBV28,CASIGLAGRETQYF
-,17,TRBV5-1,CASSLGGLPQGQGTQYF
TRBD1,14,TRBV10-3,CAISDTGGVTEAFF
TRBD1,15,TRBV5-1,CASSPSGQNNQPQHF
-,17,TRBV6-9,CASSSSVAPSRGGELFF
TRBD2,16,TRBV7-3,CASSSAGLAFADTQYF
-,12,TRBV5-6,CASSLWQNGYAF
TRBD2,14,TRBV20-1,CSAHAGGAGDTQYF